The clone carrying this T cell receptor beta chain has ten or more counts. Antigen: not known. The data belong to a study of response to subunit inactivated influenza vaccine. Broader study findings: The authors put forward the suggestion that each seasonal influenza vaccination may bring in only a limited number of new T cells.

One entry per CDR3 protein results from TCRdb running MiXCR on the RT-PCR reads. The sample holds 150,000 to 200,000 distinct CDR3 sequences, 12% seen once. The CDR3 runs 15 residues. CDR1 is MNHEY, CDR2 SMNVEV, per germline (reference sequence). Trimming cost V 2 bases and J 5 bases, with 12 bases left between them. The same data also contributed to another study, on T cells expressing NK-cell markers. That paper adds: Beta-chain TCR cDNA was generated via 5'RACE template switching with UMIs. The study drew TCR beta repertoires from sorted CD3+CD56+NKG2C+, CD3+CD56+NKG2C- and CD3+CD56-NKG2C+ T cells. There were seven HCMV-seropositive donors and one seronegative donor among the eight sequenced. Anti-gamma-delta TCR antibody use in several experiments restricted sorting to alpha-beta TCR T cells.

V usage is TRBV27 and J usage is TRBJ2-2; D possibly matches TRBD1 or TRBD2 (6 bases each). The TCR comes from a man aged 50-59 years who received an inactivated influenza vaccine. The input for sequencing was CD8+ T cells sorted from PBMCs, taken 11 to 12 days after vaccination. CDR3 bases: TGTGCCAGCAGTTTAAACGGGGGCGGGACCGGGGAGCTGTTTTTT. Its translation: CASSLNGGGTGELFF.